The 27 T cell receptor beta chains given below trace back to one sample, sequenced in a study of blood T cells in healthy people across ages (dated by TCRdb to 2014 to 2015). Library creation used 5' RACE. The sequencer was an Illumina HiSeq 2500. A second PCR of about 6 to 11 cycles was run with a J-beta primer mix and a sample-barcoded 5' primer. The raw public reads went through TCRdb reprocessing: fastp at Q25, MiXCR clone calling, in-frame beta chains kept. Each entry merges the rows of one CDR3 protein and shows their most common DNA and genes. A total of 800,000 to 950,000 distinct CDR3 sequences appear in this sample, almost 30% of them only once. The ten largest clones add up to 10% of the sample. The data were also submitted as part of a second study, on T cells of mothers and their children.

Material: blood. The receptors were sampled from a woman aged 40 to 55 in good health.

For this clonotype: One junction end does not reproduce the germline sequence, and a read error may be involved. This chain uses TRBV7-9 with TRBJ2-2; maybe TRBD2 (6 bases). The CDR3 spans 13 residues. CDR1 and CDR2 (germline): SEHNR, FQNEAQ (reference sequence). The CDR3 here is CATRGTNTVELFF. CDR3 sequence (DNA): TGTGCCACCCGGGGGACGAACACCGTGGAGCTGTTTTTT.

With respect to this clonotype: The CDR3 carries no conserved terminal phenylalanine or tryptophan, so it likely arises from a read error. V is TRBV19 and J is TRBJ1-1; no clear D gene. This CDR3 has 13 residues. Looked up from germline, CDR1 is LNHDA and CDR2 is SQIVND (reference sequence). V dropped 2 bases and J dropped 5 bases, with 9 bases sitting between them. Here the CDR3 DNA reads TGTGCCAGTAGTATAACCGGGTATACTGAAGCTTTCTTG. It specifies CASSITGYTEAFL.

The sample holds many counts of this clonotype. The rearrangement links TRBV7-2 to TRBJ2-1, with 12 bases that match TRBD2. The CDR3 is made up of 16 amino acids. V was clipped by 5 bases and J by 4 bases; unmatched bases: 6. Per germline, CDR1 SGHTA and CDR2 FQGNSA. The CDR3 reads CASSNVLAGGYNEQFF. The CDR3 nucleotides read TGTGCCAGCAGCAACGTACTAGCGGGGGGATACAATGAGCAGTTCTTC.

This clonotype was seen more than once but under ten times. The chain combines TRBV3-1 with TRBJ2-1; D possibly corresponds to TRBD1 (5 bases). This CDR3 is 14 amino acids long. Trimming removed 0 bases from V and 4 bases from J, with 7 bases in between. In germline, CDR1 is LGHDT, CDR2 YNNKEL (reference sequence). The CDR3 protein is CASSQEQAYNEQFF. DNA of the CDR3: TGTGCCAGCAGCCAAGAACAGGCGTACAATGAGCAGTTCTTC.

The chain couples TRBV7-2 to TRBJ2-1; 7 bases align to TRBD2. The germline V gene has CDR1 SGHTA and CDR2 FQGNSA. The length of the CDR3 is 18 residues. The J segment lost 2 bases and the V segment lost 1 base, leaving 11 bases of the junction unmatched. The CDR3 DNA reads TGTGCCAGCAGCTTAGTCCGGCTAGCGGAAAAAACCTACAATGAGCAGTTCTTC. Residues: CASSLVRLAEKTYNEQFF.

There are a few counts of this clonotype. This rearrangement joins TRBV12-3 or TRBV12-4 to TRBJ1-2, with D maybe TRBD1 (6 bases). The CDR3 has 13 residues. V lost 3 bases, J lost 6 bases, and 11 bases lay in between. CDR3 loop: CASSFDRKHGYTF. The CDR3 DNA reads TGTGCCAGCAGTTTCGACAGGAAGCATGGCTACACCTTC.

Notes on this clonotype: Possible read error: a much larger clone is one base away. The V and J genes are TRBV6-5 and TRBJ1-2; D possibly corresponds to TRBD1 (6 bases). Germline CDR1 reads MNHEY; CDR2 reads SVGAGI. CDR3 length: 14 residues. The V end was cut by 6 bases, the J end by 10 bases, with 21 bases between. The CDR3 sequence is CASRLTRTAFDYTF. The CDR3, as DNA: TGTGCCAGCAGATTAACGAGGACAGCTTTTGACTACACCTTC.

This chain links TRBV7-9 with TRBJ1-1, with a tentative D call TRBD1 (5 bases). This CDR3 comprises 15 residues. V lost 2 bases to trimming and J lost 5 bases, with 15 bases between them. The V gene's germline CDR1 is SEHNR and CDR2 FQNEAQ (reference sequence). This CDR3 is CASSLTPPGRTEAFF. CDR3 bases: TGTGCCAGCAGCTTAACACCCCCGGGGCGGACTGAAGCTTTCTTT.

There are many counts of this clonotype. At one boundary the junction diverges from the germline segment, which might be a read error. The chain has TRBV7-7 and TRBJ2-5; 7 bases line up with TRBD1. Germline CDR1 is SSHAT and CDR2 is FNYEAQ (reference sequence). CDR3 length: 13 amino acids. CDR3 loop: CASSSTGMETQYF. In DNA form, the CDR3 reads TGTGCTAGCAGCTCGACAGGGATGGAGACCCAGTACTTC. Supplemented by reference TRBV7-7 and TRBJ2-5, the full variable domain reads GAGVSQSPRYKVTKRGQDVTLRCDPISSHATLYWYQQALGQGPEFLTYFNYEAQPDKSGLPSDRFSAERPEGSISTLTIQRTEQRDSAMYRCASSSTGMETQYFGPGTRLLVL.

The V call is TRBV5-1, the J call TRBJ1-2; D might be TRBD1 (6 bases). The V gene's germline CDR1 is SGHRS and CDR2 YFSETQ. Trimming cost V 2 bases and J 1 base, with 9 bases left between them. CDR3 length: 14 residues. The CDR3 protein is CASSFTGNNYGYTF. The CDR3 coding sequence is TGCGCCAGCAGCTTTACAGGGAATAACTATGGCTACACCTTC.

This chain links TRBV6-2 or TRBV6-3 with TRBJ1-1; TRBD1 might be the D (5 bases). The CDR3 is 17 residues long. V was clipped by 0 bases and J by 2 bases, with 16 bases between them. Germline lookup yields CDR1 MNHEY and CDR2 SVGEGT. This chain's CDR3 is CASSYSFRVRRNTEAFF. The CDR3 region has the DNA TGTGCCAGCAGTTACTCGTTCAGGGTTCGCAGAAACACTGAAGCTTTCTTT.

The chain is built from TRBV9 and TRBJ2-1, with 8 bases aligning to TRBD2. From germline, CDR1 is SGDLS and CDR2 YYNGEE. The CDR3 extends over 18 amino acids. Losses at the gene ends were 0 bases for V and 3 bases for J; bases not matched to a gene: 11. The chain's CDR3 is CASSVELGRGVNYNEQFF. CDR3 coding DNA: TGTGCCAGCAGCGTAGAGTTGGGGCGGGGGGTGAACTACAATGAGCAGTTCTTC.

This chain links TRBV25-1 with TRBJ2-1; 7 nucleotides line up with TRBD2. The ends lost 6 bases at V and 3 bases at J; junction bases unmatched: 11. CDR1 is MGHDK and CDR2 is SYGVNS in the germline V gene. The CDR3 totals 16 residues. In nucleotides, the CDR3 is TGTGCCAGCAGATACTCCGGGACGGGGGGCTACAATGAGCAGTTCTTC. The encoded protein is CASRYSGTGGYNEQFF.

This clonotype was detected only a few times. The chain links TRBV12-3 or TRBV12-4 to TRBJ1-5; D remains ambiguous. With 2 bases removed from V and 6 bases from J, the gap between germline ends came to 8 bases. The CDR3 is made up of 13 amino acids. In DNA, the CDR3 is TGTGCCAGCAGTTTAATAGCAGGTCAGCCCCAGCATTTT. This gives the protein CASSLIAGQPQHF.

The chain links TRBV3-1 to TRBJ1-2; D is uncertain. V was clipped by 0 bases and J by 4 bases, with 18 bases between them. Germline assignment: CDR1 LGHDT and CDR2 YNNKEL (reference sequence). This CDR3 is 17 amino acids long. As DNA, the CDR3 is TGTGCCAGCAGCCAAGATGTAACACAAAACCTGGGCTATGGCTACACCTTC. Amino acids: CASSQDVTQNLGYGYTF.

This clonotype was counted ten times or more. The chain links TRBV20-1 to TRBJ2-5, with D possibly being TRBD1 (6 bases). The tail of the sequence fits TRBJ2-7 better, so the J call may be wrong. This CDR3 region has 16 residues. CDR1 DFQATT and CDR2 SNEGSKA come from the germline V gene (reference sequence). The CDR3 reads CSALGVNRELSHEQYF. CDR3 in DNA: TGCAGTGCTTTGGGCGTTAACAGGGAACTTAGCCACGAGCAGTACTTC.

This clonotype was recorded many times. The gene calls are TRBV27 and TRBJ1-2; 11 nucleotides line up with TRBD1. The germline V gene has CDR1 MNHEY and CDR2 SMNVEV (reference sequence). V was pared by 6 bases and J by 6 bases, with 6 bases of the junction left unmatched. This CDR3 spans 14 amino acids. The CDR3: CASRDGQGADGYTF. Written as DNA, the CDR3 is TGTGCCAGCAGAGATGGACAGGGGGCGGATGGCTACACCTTC.

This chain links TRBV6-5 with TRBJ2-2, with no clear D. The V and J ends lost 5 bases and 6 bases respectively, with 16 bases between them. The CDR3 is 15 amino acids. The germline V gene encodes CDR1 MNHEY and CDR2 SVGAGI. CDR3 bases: TGTGCCAGCAGTGGTCGAAGGACCCGACCCGGGGAGCTGTTTTTT. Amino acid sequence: CASSGRRTRPGELFF.

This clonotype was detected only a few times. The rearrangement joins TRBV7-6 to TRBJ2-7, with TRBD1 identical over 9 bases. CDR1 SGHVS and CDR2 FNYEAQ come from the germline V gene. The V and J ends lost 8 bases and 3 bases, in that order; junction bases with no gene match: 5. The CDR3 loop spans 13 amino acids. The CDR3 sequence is CASGSGQGYEQYF. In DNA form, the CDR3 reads TGTGCCAGCGGGTCGGGACAGGGCTACGAGCAGTACTTC.

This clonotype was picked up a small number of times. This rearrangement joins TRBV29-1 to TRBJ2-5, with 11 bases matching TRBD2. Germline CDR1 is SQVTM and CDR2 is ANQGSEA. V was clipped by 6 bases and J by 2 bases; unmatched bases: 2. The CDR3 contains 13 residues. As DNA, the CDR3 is TGCAGCGTGCGACTAGCGGGGCAAGAGACCCAGTACTTC. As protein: CSVRLAGQETQYF.

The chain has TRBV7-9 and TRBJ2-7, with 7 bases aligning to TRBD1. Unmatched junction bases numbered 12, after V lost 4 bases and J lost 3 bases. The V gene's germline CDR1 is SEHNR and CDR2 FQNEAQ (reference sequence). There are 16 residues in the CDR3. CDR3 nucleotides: TGTGCCAGCAGCTATGATACAGGGGCCTCATACTACGAGCAGTACTTC. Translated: CASSYDTGASYYEQYF.

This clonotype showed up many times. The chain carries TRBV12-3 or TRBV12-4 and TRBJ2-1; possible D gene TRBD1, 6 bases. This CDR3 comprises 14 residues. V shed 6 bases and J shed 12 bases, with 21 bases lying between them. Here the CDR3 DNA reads TGTGCCAGCAGCCCGGGACAAGGGGTCACAGGGCAGTTCTTC. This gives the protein CASSPGQGVTGQFF.

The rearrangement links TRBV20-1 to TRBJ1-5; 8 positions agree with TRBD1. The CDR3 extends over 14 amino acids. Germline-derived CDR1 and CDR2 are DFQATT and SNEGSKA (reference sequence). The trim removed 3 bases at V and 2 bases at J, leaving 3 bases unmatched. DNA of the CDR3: TGCAGTGCTAGCTCAGGGGGCGGCAATCAGCCCCAGCATTTT. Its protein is CSASSGGGNQPQHF.

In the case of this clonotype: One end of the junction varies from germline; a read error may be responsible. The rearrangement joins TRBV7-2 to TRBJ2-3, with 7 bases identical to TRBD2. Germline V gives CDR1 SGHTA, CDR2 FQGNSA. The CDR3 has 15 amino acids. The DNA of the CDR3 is TGCGCCAGCAGCTTAGCCTCGACTAGCTCCGATACGCAGTATTTT. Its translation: CASSLASTSSDTQYF.

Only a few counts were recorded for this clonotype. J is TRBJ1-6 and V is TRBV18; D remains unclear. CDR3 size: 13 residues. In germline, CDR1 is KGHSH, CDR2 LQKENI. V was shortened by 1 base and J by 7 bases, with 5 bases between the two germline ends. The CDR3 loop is CASSPLENSPLHF. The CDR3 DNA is TGTGCCAGCTCACCACTCGAGAATTCACCCCTCCACTTT.

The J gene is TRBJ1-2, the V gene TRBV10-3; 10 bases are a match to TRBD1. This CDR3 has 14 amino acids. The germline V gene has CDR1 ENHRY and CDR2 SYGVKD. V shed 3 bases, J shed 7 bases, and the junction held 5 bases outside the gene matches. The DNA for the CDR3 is TGTGCCATCAGTGAATGGACAGGGGGTGGTGGCTACACCTTC. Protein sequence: CAISEWTGGGGYTF.

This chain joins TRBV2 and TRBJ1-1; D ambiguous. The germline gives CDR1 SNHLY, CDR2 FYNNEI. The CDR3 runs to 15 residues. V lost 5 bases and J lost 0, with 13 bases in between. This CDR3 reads CASSRYTAVNTEAFF. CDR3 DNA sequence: TGTGCCAGCAGTAGGTATACGGCGGTGAACACTGAAGCTTTCTTT.